Sequencing of this T cell receptor beta chain was carried out in a study of T-cell memory formation after mild COVID-19. Study-wide context: Clustering of TCRs was largely donor specific. Broader study findings: Clones contracting over day 15 to 85 were CD4/CD8 balanced, with later expanders leaning CD4+. Among clones peaking at day 37 in the second wave, SARS-CoV-2 specificity remained unconfirmed.

The V and J ends lost 5 bases and 5 bases respectively, with 17 bases between them. The CDR3 runs to 14 residues. Germline V gene lookup returns CDR1 DFQATT and CDR2 SNEGSKA (reference sequence). Via MiXCR, TCRdb re-called the 5' RACE reads, giving one row per CDR3 protein. This table has about 470,000 distinct CDR3 sequences, 20% to 30% appearing once. This clonotype was seen repeatedly, ten times or more. Antigen specificity is unknown. V gene TRBV20-1 combines with J gene TRBJ2-3; D perhaps matches TRBD2 (8 bases). Material: PBMCs or a T cell subset sorted from them (not recorded which). The sequence was obtained from an adult woman who had mild COVID-19 (a few samples of this study predate the infection). Cell type and time point are not known. The CDR3 sequence: CSALAGQPLDTQYF. In nucleotides, the CDR3 is TGCAGTGCTTTAGCGGGACAGCCCCTAGATACGCAGTATTTT.